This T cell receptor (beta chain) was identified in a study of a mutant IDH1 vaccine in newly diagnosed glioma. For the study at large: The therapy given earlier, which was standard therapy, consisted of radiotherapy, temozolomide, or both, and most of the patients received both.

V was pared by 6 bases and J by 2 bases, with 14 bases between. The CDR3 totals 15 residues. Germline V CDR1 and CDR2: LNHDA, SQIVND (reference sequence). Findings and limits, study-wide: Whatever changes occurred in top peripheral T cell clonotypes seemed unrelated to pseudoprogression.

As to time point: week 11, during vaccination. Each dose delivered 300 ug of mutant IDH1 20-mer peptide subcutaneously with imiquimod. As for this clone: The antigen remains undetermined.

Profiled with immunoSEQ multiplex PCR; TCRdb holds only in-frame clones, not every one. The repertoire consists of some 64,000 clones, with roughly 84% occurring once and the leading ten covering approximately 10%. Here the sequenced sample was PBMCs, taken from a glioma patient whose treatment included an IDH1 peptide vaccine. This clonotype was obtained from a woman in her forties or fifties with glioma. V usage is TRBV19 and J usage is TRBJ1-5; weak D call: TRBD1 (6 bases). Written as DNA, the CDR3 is TGTGCCAGTAGAAGTGGCAGGGGAGGCAATCAGCCCCAGCATTTT. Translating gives CASRSGRGGNQPQHF. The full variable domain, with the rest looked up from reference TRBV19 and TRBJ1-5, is DGGITQSPKYLFRKEGQNVTLSCEQNLNHDAMYWYRQDPGQGLRLIYYSQIVNDFQKGDIAEGYSVSREKKESFPLTVTSAQKNPTAFYLCASRSGRGGNQPQHFGDGTRLSIL.